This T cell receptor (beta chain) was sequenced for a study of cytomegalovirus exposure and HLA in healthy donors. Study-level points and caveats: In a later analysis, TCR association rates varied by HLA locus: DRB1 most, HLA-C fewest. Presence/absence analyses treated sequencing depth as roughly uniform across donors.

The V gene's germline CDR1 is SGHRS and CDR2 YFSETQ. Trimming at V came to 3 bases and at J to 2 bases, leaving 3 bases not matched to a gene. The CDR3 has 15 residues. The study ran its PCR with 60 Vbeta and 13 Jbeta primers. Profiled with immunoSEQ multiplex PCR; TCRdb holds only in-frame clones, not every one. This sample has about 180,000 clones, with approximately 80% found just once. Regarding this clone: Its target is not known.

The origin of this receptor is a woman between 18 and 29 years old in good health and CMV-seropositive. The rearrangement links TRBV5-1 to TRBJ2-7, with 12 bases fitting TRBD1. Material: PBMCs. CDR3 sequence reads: CASSWDRGLTYEQYF. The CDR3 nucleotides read TGCGCCAGCAGCTGGGACAGGGGGCTTACCTACGAGCAGTACTTC.